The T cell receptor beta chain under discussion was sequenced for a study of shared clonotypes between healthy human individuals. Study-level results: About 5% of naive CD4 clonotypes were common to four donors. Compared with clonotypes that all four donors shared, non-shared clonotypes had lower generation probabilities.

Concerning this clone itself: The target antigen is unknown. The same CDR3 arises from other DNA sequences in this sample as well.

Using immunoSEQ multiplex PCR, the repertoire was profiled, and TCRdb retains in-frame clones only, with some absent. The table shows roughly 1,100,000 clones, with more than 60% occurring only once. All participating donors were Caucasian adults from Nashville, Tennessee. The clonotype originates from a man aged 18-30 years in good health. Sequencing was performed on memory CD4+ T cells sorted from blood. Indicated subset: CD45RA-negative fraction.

CDR3 in amino acids: CASSGAGNTGELFF. The CDR3, as DNA: TGTGCCAGTTCCGGGGCAGGTAACACCGGGGAGCTGTTTTTT. The chain couples TRBV19 to TRBJ2-2, with D perhaps assigned TRBD1 or TRBD2 (5 bases each). The CDR3 totals 14 residues. The V end lost 8 bases, the J end lost 2 bases, and 12 bases lay between the germline ends. CDR1 is LNHDA and CDR2 is SQIVND in the germline V gene (reference sequence). The full variable domain, rest sourced from reference TRBV19 and TRBJ2-2, is DGGITQSPKYLFRKEGQNVTLSCEQNLNHDAMYWYRQDPGQGLRLIYYSQIVNDFQKGDIAEGYSVSREKKESFPLTVTSAQKNPTAFYLCASSGAGNTGELFFGEGSRLTVL.